The clone carrying this T cell receptor (beta chain) has at least ten counts. Antigen specificity is unknown. The record originates from a study of regulatory T cells in long-lasting Graves disease. The study's findings and limits: Authors noted too few samples as a limitation.

Sequencing libraries for TCR beta were prepared with iRepertoire HTBI primers and Arm-PCR of CDR3 regions. TCRdb reprocessed the multiplex PCR reads with MiXCR, giving one entry per CDR3 protein. The table lists 400,000 to 500,000 distinct CDR3 sequences, roughly 17% of them singletons, with about 23% in the top ten. Time point defined: newly diagnosed GD, antithyroid drugs for less than 3 months. PBMC RNA served as the TCR library source. These records were also assigned to another study, of T cells in Graves' hyperthyroidism and ophthalmopathy.

Sample: peripheral blood mononuclear cells (PBMCs), taken at new diagnosis, from a patient treated with antithyroid drugs. The sequence came from a woman between 18 and 29 years old with Graves disease.

The CDR3 coding sequence is TGTGCCAGCAGTTCGTCTCGAGGAGAGACCCAGTACTTC. As protein: CASSSSRGETQYF. The gene calls are TRBV28 and TRBJ2-5; D not resolved. The CDR3 extends over 13 amino acids. Deletions cut 4 bases from V and 4 bases from J, with 10 bases between. Germline V gene lookup returns CDR1 MDHEN and CDR2 SYDVKM.